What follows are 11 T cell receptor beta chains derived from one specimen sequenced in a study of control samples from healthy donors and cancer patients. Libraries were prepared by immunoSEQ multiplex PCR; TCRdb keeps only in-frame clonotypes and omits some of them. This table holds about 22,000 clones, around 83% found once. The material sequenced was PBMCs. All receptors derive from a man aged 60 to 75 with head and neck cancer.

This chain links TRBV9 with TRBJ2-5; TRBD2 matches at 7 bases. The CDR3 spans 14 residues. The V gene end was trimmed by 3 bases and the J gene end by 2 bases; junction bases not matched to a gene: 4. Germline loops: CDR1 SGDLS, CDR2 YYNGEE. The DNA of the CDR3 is TGTGCCAGCAGCGCTAGAGCGGGGCAAGAGACCCAGTACTTC. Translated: CASSARAGQETQYF.

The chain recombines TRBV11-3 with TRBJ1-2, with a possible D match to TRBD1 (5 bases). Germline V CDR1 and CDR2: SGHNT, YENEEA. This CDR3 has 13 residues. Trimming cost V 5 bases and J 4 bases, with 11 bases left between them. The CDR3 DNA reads TGTGCCAGCAGCCCCGGGGCCATCTATGGCTACACCTTC. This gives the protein CASSPGAIYGYTF.

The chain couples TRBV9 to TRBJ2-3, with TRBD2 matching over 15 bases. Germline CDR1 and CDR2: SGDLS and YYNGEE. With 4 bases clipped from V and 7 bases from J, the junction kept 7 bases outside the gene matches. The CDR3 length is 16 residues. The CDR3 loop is CASSTRTSGGANTQYF. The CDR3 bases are TGTGCCAGCAGCACCCGGACTAGCGGGGGGGCGAATACGCAGTATTTT.

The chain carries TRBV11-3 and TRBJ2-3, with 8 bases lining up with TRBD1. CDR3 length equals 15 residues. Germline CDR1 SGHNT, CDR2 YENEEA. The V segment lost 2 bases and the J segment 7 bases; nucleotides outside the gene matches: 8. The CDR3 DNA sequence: TGTGCCAGCAGCTTACAAGGGACAGGCGCAAATACGCAGTATTTT. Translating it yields CASSLQGTGANTQYF.

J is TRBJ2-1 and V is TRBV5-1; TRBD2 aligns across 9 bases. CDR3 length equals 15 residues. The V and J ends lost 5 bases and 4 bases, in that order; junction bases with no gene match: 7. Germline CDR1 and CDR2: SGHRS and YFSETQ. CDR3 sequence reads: CASRSRLAEYNEQFF. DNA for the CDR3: TGCGCCAGCAGGTCGAGACTAGCGGAATACAATGAGCAGTTCTTC.

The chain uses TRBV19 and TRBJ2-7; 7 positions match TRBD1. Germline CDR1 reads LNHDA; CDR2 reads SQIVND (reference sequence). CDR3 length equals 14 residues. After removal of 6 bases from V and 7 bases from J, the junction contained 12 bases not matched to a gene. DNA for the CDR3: TGTGCCAGTAGGGGGACAGTACCTCCTCGTGAGCAGTACTTC. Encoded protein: CASRGTVPPREQYF.

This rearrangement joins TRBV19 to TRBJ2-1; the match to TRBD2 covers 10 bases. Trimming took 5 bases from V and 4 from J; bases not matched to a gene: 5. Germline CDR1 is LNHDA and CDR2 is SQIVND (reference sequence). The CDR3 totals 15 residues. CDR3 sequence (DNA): TGTGCCAGTAGTGGAACTAGCGGGGCATACAATGAGCAGTTCTTC. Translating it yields CASSGTSGAYNEQFF.

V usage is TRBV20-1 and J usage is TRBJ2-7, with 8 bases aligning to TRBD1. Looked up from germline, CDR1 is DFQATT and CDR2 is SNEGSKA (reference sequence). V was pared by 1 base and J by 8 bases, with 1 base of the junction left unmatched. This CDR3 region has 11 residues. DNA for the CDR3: TGCAGTGCTAGAGCAGGGGGCAAGCAGTACTTC. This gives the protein CSARAGGKQYF.

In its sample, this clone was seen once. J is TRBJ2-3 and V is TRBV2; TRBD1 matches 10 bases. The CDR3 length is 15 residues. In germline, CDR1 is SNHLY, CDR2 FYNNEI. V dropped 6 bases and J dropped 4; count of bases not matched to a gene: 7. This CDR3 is CASRRGTGAADTQYF. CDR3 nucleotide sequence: TGTGCCAGCAGGCGGGGGACAGGGGCGGCAGATACGCAGTATTTT.

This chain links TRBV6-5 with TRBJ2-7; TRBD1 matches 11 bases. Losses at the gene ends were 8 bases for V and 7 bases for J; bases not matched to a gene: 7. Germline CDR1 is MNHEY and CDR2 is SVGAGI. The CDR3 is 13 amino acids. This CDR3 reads CASVGQGAWEQYF. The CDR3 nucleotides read TGTGCCAGCGTCGGACAGGGGGCTTGGGAGCAGTACTTC.

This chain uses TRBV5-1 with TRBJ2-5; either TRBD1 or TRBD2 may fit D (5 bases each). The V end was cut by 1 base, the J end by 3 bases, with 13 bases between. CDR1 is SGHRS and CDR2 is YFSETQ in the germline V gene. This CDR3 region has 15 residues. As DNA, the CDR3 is TGCGCCAGCAGCTTGTTTGGGGGAAACGAAGAGACCCAGTACTTC. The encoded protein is CASSLFGGNEETQYF.